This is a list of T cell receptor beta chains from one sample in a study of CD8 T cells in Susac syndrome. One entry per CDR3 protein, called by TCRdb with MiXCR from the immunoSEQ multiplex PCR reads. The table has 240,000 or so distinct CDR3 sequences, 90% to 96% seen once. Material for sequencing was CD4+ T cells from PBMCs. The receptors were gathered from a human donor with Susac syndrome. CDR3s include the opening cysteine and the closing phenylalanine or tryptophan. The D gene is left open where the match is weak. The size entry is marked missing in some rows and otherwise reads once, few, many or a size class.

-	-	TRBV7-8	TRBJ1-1	CASSLAGTVENTEAFF	TGTGCCAGCAGCTTAGCTGGTACAGTAGAGAACACTGAAGCTTTCTTT
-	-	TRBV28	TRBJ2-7	CASSAPHEQYF	TGTGCCAGCAGTGCGCCCCACGAGCAGTACTTC
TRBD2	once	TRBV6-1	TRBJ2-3	CASSLAGRGRAEDTQYF	TGTGCCAGCAGTCTGGCCGGGCGTGGGAGGGCCGAAGATACGCAGTATTTT
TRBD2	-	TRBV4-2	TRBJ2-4	CASSPGLAGDSRGENIQYF	TGTGCCAGCAGCCCGGGACTAGCGGGAGACTCCAGGGGCGAAAACATTCAGTACTTC
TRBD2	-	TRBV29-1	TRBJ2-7	CSAQPGTSGGYEQYF	TGCAGCGCACAGCCCGGGACTAGCGGCGGATACGAGCAGTACTTC
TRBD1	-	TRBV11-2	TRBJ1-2	CASSPTGADLYGYTF	TGTGCCAGCAGCCCGACAGGGGCCGACCTCTATGGCTACACCTTC
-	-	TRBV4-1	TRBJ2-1	CASSQGPGESNEQFF	TGCGCCAGCAGCCAAGGGCCGGGGGAGTCCAATGAGCAGTTCTTC
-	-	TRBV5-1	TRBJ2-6	CASSLWSSGANVLTF	TGCGCCAGCAGCTTATGGAGCTCTGGGGCCAACGTCCTGACTTTC
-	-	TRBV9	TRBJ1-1	CASSASETRNTEAFF	TGTGCCAGCAGCGCTTCCGAGACAAGGAACACTGAAGCTTTCTTT
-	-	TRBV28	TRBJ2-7	CASGRGGRTYEQYF	TGTGCCAGCGGCAGGGGGGGGCGTACCTACGAGCAGTACTTC
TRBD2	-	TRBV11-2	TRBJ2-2	CASSLAGGVTGELFF	TGTGCCAGCAGCTTAGCGGGAGGGGTCACCGGGGAGCTGTTTTTT
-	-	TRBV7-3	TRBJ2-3	CASSPAGPDTQYF	TGTGCCAGCAGCCCCGCCGGACCCGATACGCAGTATTTT
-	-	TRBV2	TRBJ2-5	CASSSGMVETQYF	TGTGCCAGCAGTTCAGGGATGGTAGAGACCCAGTACTTC
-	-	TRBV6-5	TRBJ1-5	CASSPTVGNQPQHF	TGTGCCAGCAGCCCTACCGTGGGGAATCAGCCCCAGCATTTT
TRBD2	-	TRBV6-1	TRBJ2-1	CASSAGLAGGSDNEQFF	TGTGCCAGCAGTGCTGGACTAGCGGGAGGATCTGACAATGAGCAGTTCTTC
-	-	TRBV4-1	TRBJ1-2	CASSQDKYGYTF	TGCGCCAGCAGCCAAGATAAGTACGGCTACACCTTC
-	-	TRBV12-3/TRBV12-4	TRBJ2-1	CASSLLGAGEQFF	TGTGCCAGCAGTTTATTGGGGGCCGGTGAGCAGTTCTTC
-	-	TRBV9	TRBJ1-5	CASSVHGRDQPQHF	TGTGCCAGCAGCGTACATGGGAGAGATCAGCCCCAGCATTTT
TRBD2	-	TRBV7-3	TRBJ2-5	CASSLKLREGLRETQYF	TGTGCCAGCAGCTTAAAGTTGCGGGAGGGCCTGAGAGAGACCCAGTACTTC
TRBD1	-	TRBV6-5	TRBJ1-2	CASSYSQGAKRRIYGYTF	TGTGCCAGCAGTTACTCGCAGGGGGCAAAGAGGAGGATCTATGGCTACACCTTC
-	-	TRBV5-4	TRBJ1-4	CASSLGLSGINEKLFF	TGTGCCAGCAGCTTGGGTCTCTCCGGGATTAATGAAAAACTGTTTTTT
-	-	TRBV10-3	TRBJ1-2	CAISDHRDLYGYTF	TGTGCCATCAGTGACCATCGGGACCTCTATGGCTACACCTTC
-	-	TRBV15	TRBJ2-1	CATSRDLTSNEQFF	TGTGCCACCAGCAGAGATTTGACCAGCAATGAGCAGTTCTTC
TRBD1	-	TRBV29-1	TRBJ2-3	CSFGQGGDTQYF	TGCAGCTTCGGACAGGGAGGAGATACGCAGTATTTT
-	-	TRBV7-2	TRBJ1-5	CASNSAPGPQPQHF	TGTGCCAGCAACTCAGCGCCGGGCCCTCAGCCCCAGCATTTT
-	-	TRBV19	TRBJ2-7	CASSIVRHEHGSPYEQYF	TGTGCCAGTAGTATAGTACGTCACGAACACGGGAGTCCCTACGAGCAGTACTTC
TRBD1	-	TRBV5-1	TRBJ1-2	CASSPQGTLAASYGYTF	TGCGCCAGCAGCCCACAGGGGACACTAGCGGCCTCCTATGGCTACACCTTC
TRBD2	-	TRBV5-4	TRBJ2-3	CASSLASGGRDTQYF	TGTGCCAGCAGCTTGGCCTCGGGAGGCAGGGATACGCAGTATTTT
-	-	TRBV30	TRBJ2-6	CAWNSGRDAGANVLTF	TGTGCCTGGAACTCCGGGCGCGATGCTGGGGCCAACGTCCTGACTTTC
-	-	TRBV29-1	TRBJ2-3	CSVVKQGDTQYF	TGCAGCGTAGTCAAACAGGGAGATACGCAGTATTTT
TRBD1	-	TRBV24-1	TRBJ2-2	CATSDPGQGRELFF	TGTGCCACCAGTGATCCGGGACAGGGGAGGGAGCTGTTTTTT
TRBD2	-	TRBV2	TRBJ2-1	CASSEGLAGGGEQFF	TGTGCCAGCAGTGAAGGGCTAGCGGGAGGAGGTGAGCAGTTCTTC
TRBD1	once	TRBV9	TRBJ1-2	CASSFDRGVYGYTF	TGTGCCAGCAGCTTTGACAGGGGAGTCTATGGCTACACCTTC
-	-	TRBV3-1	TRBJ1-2	CASSHMGPNYGYTF	TGTGCCAGCAGCCATATGGGGCCTAACTATGGCTACACCTTC
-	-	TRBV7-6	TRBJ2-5	CASSSGTKETQYF	TGTGCCAGCAGCTCCGGGACAAAAGAGACCCAGTACTTC
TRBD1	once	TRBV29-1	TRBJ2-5	CSAEGGIRETQYF	TGCAGCGCCGAAGGGGGCATCCGGGAGACCCAGTACTTC
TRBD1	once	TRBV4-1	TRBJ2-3	CASSQERGQGPTDTQYF	TGCGCCAGCAGCCAAGAAAGGGGACAGGGCCCCACAGATACGCAGTATTTT
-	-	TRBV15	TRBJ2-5	CATSRGGIQETQYF	TGTGCCACCAGCAGAGGGGGGATCCAAGAGACCCAGTACTTC
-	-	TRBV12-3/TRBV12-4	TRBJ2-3	CASARVTSTDTQYF	TGTGCCAGCGCTCGCGTCACTAGCACAGATACGCAGTATTTT